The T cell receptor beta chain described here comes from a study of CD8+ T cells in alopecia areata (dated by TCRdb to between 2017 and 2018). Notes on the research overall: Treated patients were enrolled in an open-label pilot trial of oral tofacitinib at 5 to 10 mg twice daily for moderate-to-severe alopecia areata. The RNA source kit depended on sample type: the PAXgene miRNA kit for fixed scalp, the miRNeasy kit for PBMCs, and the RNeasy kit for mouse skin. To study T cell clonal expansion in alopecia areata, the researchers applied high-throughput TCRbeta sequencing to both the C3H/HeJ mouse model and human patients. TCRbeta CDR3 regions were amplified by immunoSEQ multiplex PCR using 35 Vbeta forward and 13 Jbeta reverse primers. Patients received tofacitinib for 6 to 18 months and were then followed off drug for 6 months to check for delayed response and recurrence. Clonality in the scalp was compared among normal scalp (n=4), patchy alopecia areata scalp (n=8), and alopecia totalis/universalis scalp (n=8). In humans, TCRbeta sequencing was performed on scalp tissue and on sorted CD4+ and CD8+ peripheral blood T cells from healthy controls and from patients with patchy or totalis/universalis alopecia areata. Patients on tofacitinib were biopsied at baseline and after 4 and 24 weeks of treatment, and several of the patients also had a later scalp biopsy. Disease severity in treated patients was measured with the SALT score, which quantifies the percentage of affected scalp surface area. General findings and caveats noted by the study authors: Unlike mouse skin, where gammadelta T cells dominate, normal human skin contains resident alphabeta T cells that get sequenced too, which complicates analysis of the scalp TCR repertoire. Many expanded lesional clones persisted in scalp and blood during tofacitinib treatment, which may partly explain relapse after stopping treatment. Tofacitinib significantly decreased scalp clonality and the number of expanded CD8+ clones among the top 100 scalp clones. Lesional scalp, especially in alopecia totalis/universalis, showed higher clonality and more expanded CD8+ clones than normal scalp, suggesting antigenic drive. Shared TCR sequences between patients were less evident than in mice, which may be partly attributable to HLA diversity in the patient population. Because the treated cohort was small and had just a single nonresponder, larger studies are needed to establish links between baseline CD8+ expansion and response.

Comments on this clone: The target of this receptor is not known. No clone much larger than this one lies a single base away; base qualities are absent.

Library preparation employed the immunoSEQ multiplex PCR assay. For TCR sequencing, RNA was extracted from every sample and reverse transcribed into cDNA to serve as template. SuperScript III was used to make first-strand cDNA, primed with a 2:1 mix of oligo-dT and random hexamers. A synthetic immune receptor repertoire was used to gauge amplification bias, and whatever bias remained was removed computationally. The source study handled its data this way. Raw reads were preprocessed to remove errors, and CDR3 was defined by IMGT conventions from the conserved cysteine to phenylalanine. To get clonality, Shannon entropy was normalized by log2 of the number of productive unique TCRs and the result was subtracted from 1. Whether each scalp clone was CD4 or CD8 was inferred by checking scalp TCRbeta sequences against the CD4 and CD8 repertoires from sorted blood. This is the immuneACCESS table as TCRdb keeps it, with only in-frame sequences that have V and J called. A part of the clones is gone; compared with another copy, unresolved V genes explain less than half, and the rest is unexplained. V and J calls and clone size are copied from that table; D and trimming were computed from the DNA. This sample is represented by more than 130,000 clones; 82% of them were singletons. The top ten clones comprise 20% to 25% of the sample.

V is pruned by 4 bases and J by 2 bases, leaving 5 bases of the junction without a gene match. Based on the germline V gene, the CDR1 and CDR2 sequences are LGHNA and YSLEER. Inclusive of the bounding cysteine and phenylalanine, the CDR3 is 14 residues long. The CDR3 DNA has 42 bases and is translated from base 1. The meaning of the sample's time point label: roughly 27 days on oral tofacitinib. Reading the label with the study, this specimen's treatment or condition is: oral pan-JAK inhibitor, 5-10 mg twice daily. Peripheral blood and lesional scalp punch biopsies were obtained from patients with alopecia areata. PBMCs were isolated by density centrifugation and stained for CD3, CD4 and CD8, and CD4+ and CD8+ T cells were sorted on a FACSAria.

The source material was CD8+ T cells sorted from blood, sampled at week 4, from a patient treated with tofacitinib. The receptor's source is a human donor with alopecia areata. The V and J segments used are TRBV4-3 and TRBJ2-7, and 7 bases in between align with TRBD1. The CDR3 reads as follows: CASSLDREAYEQYF. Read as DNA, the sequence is TGCGCCAGCAGCCTTGACAGGGAAGCCTACGAGCAGTACTTC.